The rows below give T cell receptor beta chains drawn from one sample of a study of blood T cell repertoires in COVID-19. Assay: immunoSEQ multiplex PCR; the TCRdb copy retains only in-frame clones and omits some. The sample lists 140,000 to 150,000 clones, approximately 81% occurring once. Sample: peripheral blood. The receptors originated from a human donor in a cohort sampled during active COVID-19. Each CDR3 is given with its conserved first and last residue. The D gene is left open where the match is weak. Where a row states a size, it is once, few, many or the class of an expanded clone; other rows omit it.

size | D | J | V | DNA | CDR3
NA | NA | TRBJ2-7 | TRBV5-6 | TGTGCCAGCAGCTCGAACAGGGGGAGGGGCGAGCAGTACTTC | CASSSNRGRGEQYF
NA | NA | TRBJ2-1 | TRBV5-1 | TGCGCCAGCAGCTTGGTCAAAGGGGGAGTGGGCTACAATGAGCAGTTCTTC | CASSLVKGGVGYNEQFF
NA | NA | TRBJ1-2 | TRBV6-1 | TGTGCCAGCAGTGAAGAAGCCCAGGGTAACCTCTATGGCTACACCTTC | CASSEEAQGNLYGYTF
NA | NA | TRBJ2-1 | TRBV4-3 | TGCGCCAGCAGCCAAGAAGTTATGGGCTATGAGCAGTTCTTC | CASSQEVMGYEQFF
NA | TRBD1 | TRBJ1-1 | TRBV2 | TGTGCCAGCAGTGACCCGACAGGGATCACTGAAGCTTTCTTT | CASSDPTGITEAFF
NA | NA | TRBJ2-2 | TRBV19 | TGTGCCAGTAGTATCCTAGCTGCCACCGGGGAGCTGTTTTTT | CASSILAATGELFF
NA | TRBD1 | TRBJ2-7 | TRBV3-1/TRBV3-2 | TGTGCCAGCAGCCAAATTAATTGGACGGGACAGCGGCACTACGAGCAGTACTTC | CASSQINWTGQRHYEQYF
NA | NA | TRBJ1-5 | TRBV28 | TGTGCCAGCAAGCAGGAGTCGGGCCGGACAAATCATCAGCCCCAGCATTTT | CASKQESGRTNHQPQHF
NA | NA | TRBJ2-7 | TRBV27 | TGTGCCAGCAGTTTAGTTGCGGGGGCATCCTACGAGCAGTACTTC | CASSLVAGASYEQYF
NA | NA | TRBJ1-2 | TRBV6-1 | TGTGCCAGCAGTGACCTCGTGGGGGCCCATGGCTACACCTTC | CASSDLVGAHGYTF
NA | NA | TRBJ2-7 | TRBV21-1 | TGTGCCAGCAGCTTGGGGTACAACGGGACTATCCCGCCGCGCTCATCTTACGAGCAGTACTTC | CASSLGYNGTIPPRSSYEQYF
NA | TRBD2 | TRBJ2-1 | TRBV6-5 | TGTGCCAGCACCCCAGCGGGAGCCGCAGGTGAGCAGTTCTTC | CASTPAGAAGEQFF
NA | TRBD1 | TRBJ2-7 | TRBV27 | TGTGCCAGCAGGAGACCGGGACAGGGGGCCTACGAGCAGTACTTC | CASRRPGQGAYEQYF
NA | TRBD1 | TRBJ1-4 | TRBV5-1 | TGCGCCAGCAGCTTAAACAGGGGTTTAGGCGAAAAACTGTTTTTT | CASSLNRGLGEKLFF
NA | TRBD2 | TRBJ2-5 | TRBV28 | TGTGCCAGCAGTGCACTAGCGGGAGCGGCGGAGACCCAGTACTTC | CASSALAGAAETQYF
NA | TRBD1 | TRBJ2-7 | TRBV4-3 | TGCGCCAGCAGCCAAGGGACAGGGATGGGCGAGCAGTACTTC | CASSQGTGMGEQYF
few | TRBD1 | TRBJ2-1 | TRBV6-2/TRBV6-3 | TGTGCCAGCAGTCCCCAGGGGGCAGGGGAGCAGTTCTTC | CASSPQGAGEQFF
NA | NA | TRBJ2-2 | TRBV19 | TGTGCCAGTAGGGACCAGGGGAACACCGGGGAGCTGTTTTTT | CASRDQGNTGELFF
NA | NA | TRBJ1-4 | TRBV5-1 | TGCGCCAGCAGTCCCGGACCCAGGGGTCGCGAAAAACTGTTTTTT | CASSPGPRGREKLFF
NA | TRBD2 | TRBJ2-3 | TRBV6-2/TRBV6-3 | TGTGCCAGCAGCCCCCTGGGAAGCGGGAGGAGCACAGATACGCAGTATTTT | CASSPLGSGRSTDTQYF
NA | NA | TRBJ2-3 | TRBV7-2 | TGTGCCAGCAGCTTAGTGCCACCTATTCTCCGCACAGATACGCAGTATTTT | CASSLVPPILRTDTQYF
few | NA | TRBJ1-1 | TRBV3-1/TRBV3-2 | TGTGCCAGCAGCCAAGCGGACACTACGGCTTTCTTT | CASSQADTTAFF
NA | NA | TRBJ1-1 | TRBV3-1/TRBV3-2 | TGTGCCAGCAGCCGTCGTGCCGCAGGGTTGAACACTGAAGCTTTCTTT | CASSRRAAGLNTEAFF
NA | TRBD2 | TRBJ2-5 | TRBV18 | TGTGCCAGCTCACGGCAAACTAGCGACTTGCAAGAGACCCAGTACTTC | CASSRQTSDLQETQYF
NA | TRBD1 | TRBJ1-1 | TRBV29-1 | TGCAGCGGGATTCCGGGACAGGGGGCGAGCACTGAAGCTTTCTTT | CSGIPGQGASTEAFF
NA | NA | TRBJ1-1 | TRBV28 | TGTGCCAGCAGTTTCCAGGGCTTGAACACTGAAGCTTTCTTT | CASSFQGLNTEAFF
NA | NA | TRBJ2-7 | TRBV20-1 | TGCAGTAGCGGGCCTTACGAGCAGTACTTC | CSSGPYEQYF
NA | TRBD1 | TRBJ1-3 | TRBV5-1 | TGCGCCAGCAGTTTAGGGACAGGTGGAAACACCATATATTTT | CASSLGTGGNTIYF
NA | TRBD1 | TRBJ1-1 | TRBV6-2/TRBV6-3 | TGTGCCAGCAGTTTTCCAGGGACAGTTCCTGAAGCTTTCTTT | CASSFPGTVPEAFF
NA | NA | TRBJ2-4 | TRBV27 | TGTGCCAGCAGTTTATATTCCGTCCCAGGAAACATTCAGTACTTC | CASSLYSVPGNIQYF
NA | TRBD2 | TRBJ2-7 | TRBV6-6 | TGTGCCAGCAGTTACGGGAGGGGCGGCTACGAGCAGTACTTC | CASSYGRGGYEQYF
NA | TRBD2 | TRBJ2-5 | TRBV23-1 | TGCGCCAGCAGTCCCGGGGGGAACGAGGAGACCCAGTACTTC | CASSPGGNEETQYF
few | NA | TRBJ1-1 | TRBV10-3 | TGTGCCATCAGGGGGACAAGCCCTGAAGCTTTCTTT | CAIRGTSPEAFF
NA | TRBD2 | TRBJ2-5 | TRBV4-2 | TGTGCCAGCAGCCAAGTTAGCGGGCAGAAAGAGACCCAGTACTTC | CASSQVSGQKETQYF
NA | TRBD1 | TRBJ1-4 | TRBV6-5 | TGTGCCAGCAGAGACAGGGGTTGGGATGAAAAACTGTTTTTT | CASRDRGWDEKLFF
NA | TRBD1 | TRBJ1-2 | TRBV12-3/TRBV12-4 | TGTGCCAGCAGTCTGACAGACAGGGCCTACACCTTC | CASSLTDRAYTF
NA | TRBD1 | TRBJ2-3 | TRBV29-1 | TGCAGCGTCCGGGACAGGGACGGGACAGATACGCAGTATTTT | CSVRDRDGTDTQYF
NA | NA | TRBJ2-1 | TRBV7-2 | TGTGCCAGCAGCTTATACTTGTCGGGGGATGAGCAGTTCTTC | CASSLYLSGDEQFF
few | TRBD1 | TRBJ1-3 | TRBV6-4 | TGTGCCAGCAGTGACCCGAATAGTGGGACAGGCGGAAACACCATATATTTT | CASSDPNSGTGGNTIYF
NA | TRBD2 | TRBJ2-5 | TRBV5-1 | TGCGCCAGCAGCTGGACGACAGGCGGGGGGGAGACCCAGTACTTC | CASSWTTGGGETQYF